The 19 T cell receptor beta chains listed next were all sequenced from one sample in a study of cytomegalovirus exposure and HLA in healthy donors. Both 60 Vbeta primers and 13 Jbeta primers went into the PCR. Profiled with immunoSEQ multiplex PCR; TCRdb holds only in-frame clones, not every one. The data show 130,000 or so clones, 75% seen once. The sample consisted of PBMCs. Receptors were obtained from a middle-aged man in good health and CMV-seronegative.

This clone has just a few counts. The rearrangement uses TRBV5-1 and TRBJ2-1; 8 nucleotides match TRBD1. Trimming at V came to 3 bases and at J to 2 bases, leaving 7 bases not matched to a gene. The germline gives CDR1 SGHRS, CDR2 YFSETQ. The CDR3 extends over 16 amino acids. CDR3 nucleotide sequence: TGCGCCAGCAGCTGGGGTACAGGGGGAGCCTACAATGAGCAGTTCTTC. Amino acid sequence: CASSWGTGGAYNEQFF.

The chain links TRBV5-1 to TRBJ2-3; the match to TRBD2 covers 14 bases. The CDR3 sequence is 17 residues long. Germline assignment: CDR1 SGHRS and CDR2 YFSETQ. Losses at the gene ends were 4 bases for V and 10 bases for J; bases not matched to a gene: 14. The DNA of the CDR3 is TGCGCCAGCAGCCCCGGACTAGCGGGGGGCGCGGCCCCATCGCAGTATTTT. It encodes CASSPGLAGGAAPSQYF.

The chain employs TRBV5-1 and TRBJ2-5; maybe TRBD2 (6 bases). CDR3 length: 16 amino acids. Between the trimmed V and J ends, which lost 5 bases and 2 bases, there was a span of 19 bases. Germline V lookup: CDR1 SGHRS, CDR2 YFSETQ. The CDR3 sequence: CASREIDGGKQETQYF. CDR3 in DNA: TGCGCCAGCAGAGAAATTGACGGGGGAAAGCAAGAGACCCAGTACTTC. Together with reference TRBV5-1 and TRBJ2-5, the CDR3 gives the full variable domain: KAGVTQTPRYLIKTRGQQVTLSCSPISGHRSVSWYQQTPGQGLQFLFEYFSETQRNKGNFPGRFSGRQFSNSRSEMNVSTLELGDSALYLCASREIDGGKQETQYFGPGTRLLVL.

This chain uses TRBV5-4 with TRBJ2-7; 8 nucleotides line up with TRBD2. Germline V gives CDR1 SGHNT, CDR2 YYREEE (reference sequence). Trimming removed 4 bases from V and 4 bases from J; junction bases left unmatched: 10. This CDR3 has 15 amino acids. The CDR3 loop reads CASSIEPGLVYEQYF. The CDR3 bases are TGTGCCAGCAGCATCGAACCGGGACTAGTGTACGAGCAGTACTTC. Using reference TRBV5-4 and TRBJ2-7 for the parts outside the CDR3, the full variable domain is ETGVTQSPTHLIKTRGQQVTLRCSSQSGHNTVSWYQQALGQGPQFIFQYYREEENGRGNFPPRFSGLQFPNYSSELNVNALELDDSALYLCASSIEPGLVYEQYFGPGTRLTVT.

The CDR3 here is CASNSLGLVGNTIYF. As DNA, the CDR3 is TGTGCCAGCAACTCTCTCGGACTGGTTGGAAACACCATATATTTT. This chain connects TRBV28 to TRBJ1-3; no clear D. V lost 7 bases to trimming and J lost 3 bases, with 16 bases between them. Germline CDR1 and CDR2: MDHEN and SYDVKM. The CDR3 extends over 15 amino acids.

The V and J genes are TRBV4-3 and TRBJ2-3, with 7 nucleotides matching TRBD2. Trimming removed 0 bases from V and 0 bases from J; junction bases left unmatched: 6. CDR1 is LGHNA, CDR2 YSLEER, per germline. This CDR3 has 17 residues. The CDR3 nucleotides are TGCGCCAGCAGCCAAGATATGGGCGGGGGAAGCACAGATACGCAGTATTTT. This sequence encodes CASSQDMGGGSTDTQYF.

V and J are TRBV4-1 and TRBJ1-4, with D uncertain. V lost 1 base and J 3 bases, leaving 9 bases between the germline ends. Looked up from germline, CDR1 is MGHRA and CDR2 is YSYEKL. The CDR3 has 15 amino acids. CDR3 sequence: CASSQVPGSNEKLFF. CDR3 coding DNA: TGCGCCAGCAGCCAAGTTCCGGGATCTAATGAAAAACTGTTTTTT.

This clone came up a few times. V gene TRBV6-5 combines with J gene TRBJ1-6; 7 bases align to TRBD1. V shed 3 bases and J 9 bases; nucleotides not matched to a gene: 8. Germline values: CDR1 MNHEY, CDR2 SVGAGI. This CDR3 contains 15 residues. The CDR3 here is CASSYGTAAPSPLHF. The CDR3 DNA follows: TGTGCCAGCAGTTATGGGACAGCAGCCCCTTCACCCCTCCACTTT.

This clone was recorded only once. The chain couples TRBV7-8 to TRBJ1-2; TRBD1 matches 9 bases. This CDR3 is built from 15 residues. Per the germline V gene, CDR1 is SGHVS and CDR2 is FQNEAQ. V lost 1 base and J lost 8; bases outside the gene matches: 8. The CDR3 nucleotides read TGTGCCAGCAGCTTAGGTGGGGACAGGGACGGGGGCTACACCTTC. Protein product: CASSLGGDRDGGYTF.

The V gene is TRBV5-4, the J gene TRBJ1-1; D perhaps matches TRBD1 (5 bases). The germline CDR1 and CDR2 sequences are SGHNT and YYREEE (reference sequence). The ends were cut back, 4 bases at V and 1 base at J, with 17 bases in the middle. CDR3 length equals 16 residues. CDR3 amino acids: CASSPAGGRGNTEAFF. CDR3 nucleotide sequence: TGTGCCAGCAGCCCGGCGGGGGGGAGGGGGAACACTGAAGCTTTCTTT.

This clone is a singleton in its sample. The chain's CDR3 is CASSAGTGPIRDGYTF. In nucleotides, the CDR3 is TGTGCCAGCAGCGCCGGGACAGGCCCTATAAGGGATGGCTACACCTTC. The chain employs TRBV9 and TRBJ1-2, with 8 bases lining up with TRBD1. Germline V lookup: CDR1 SGDLS, CDR2 YYNGEE. V shed 3 bases and J 6 bases; nucleotides not matched to a gene: 13. CDR3 length equals 16 residues.

The genes are TRBV5-1 and TRBJ1-1, with D possibly TRBD1 on 5 matching bases. Germline lookup yields CDR1 SGHRS and CDR2 YFSETQ. Trimming left V 4 bases short and J 3 bases short, with 13 bases between. The CDR3 loop spans 14 amino acids. CDR3 bases: TGCGCCAGCAGCCCGCGGGGAGGGGACACTGAAGCTTTCTTT. Its protein product is CASSPRGGDTEAFF.

The gene calls are TRBV7-8 and TRBJ2-5; 11 nucleotides line up with TRBD2. This CDR3 region has 16 residues. The V gene's germline CDR1 is SGHVS and CDR2 FQNEAQ. The junction had 12 bases not matched to a gene; V was cut back by 7 bases and J by 5 bases. Here the CDR3 DNA reads TGTGCCAGCACCTACCGTAGCGGGGGGGCAGGTGAGACCCAGTACTTC. This gives the protein CASTYRSGGAGETQYF. Drawing the rest from reference TRBV7-8 and TRBJ2-5, the complete variable domain is GAGVSQSPRYKVAKRGQDVALRCDPISGHVSLFWYQQALGQGPEFLTYFQNEAQLDKSGLPSDRFFAERPEGSVSTLKIQRTQQEDSAVYLCASTYRSGGAGETQYFGPGTRLLVL.

V usage is TRBV19 and J usage is TRBJ1-1, with D possibly TRBD1 on 6 matching bases. The V and J ends lost 2 bases and 3 bases respectively, with 19 bases between them. CDR3 length equals 17 residues. CDR1 is LNHDA and CDR2 is SQIVND in the germline V gene (reference sequence). In DNA, the CDR3 is TGTGCCAGTAGTATAAATGGGGGCGGGAGGTCCGACACTGAAGCTTTCTTT. It yields the protein CASSINGGGRSDTEAFF.

The gene calls are TRBV7-9 and TRBJ2-1; 7 positions agree with TRBD1. Trimming cost V 4 bases and J 9 bases; bases outside gene matches: 15. Germline CDR1 and CDR2: SEHNR and FQNEAQ (reference sequence). This CDR3 has 16 amino acids. In nucleotides, the CDR3 is TGTGCCAGCAGCTCTACAGGGGCCCCCCGTGGAGGTGAGCAGTTCTTC. Translated: CASSSTGAPRGGEQFF.

This chain links TRBV5-1 with TRBJ1-1; D remains unclear. The CDR3 runs 13 residues. Germline CDR1 and CDR2: SGHRS and YFSETQ. V lost 5 bases to trimming and J lost 0 bases, with 8 bases between them. The CDR3 sequence is CASSLTMNTEAFF. CDR3 in DNA: TGCGCCAGCAGTCTAACCATGAACACTGAAGCTTTCTTT.

The chain couples TRBV10-3 to TRBJ2-5, with 11 bases lining up with TRBD2. The last part of the DNA fits TRBJ2-7 better; the J call may be wrong. Germline CDR1 is ENHRY and CDR2 is SYGVKD. This CDR3 has 15 amino acids. The CDR3, as DNA: TGTGCCATCAGCGCGACTAGCGGGGCCTCCTACGAGCAGTACTTC. Translating gives CAISATSGASYEQYF.

There are a few counts of this clone. The rearrangement joins TRBV5-4 to TRBJ1-4, with 9 bases lining up with TRBD1. The CDR3 covers 15 residues. Germline values: CDR1 SGHNT, CDR2 YYREEE (reference sequence). The trim removed 4 bases at V and 8 bases at J, leaving 9 bases unmatched. CDR3 residues: CASSPGTGNYEKLFF. DNA of the CDR3: TGTGCCAGCAGCCCCGGGACAGGGAATTACGAAAAACTGTTTTTT.

This clone was recorded a few times. This chain links TRBV4-1 with TRBJ2-1; 10 nucleotides align to TRBD2. Germline trimming cut 8 bases from V and 4 bases from J; bases unmatched to any gene: 11. Per the germline V gene, CDR1 is MGHRA and CDR2 is YSYEKL. The CDR3 consists of 16 residues. The CDR3 region has the DNA TGCGCCAGCTCCTCAGTTAGCGGGGGGCTATACAATGAGCAGTTCTTC. Translation gives CASSSVSGGLYNEQFF.